The 20 T cell receptor beta chains below were found in one sample sequenced in a study of immune characterization of retroperitoneal liposarcoma (dated by TCRdb to 2018 to 2020). Libraries were constructed by PCR. The instrument was a NextSeq 500. TCRdb reprocessed the public reads (quality trimming at Q25 with fastp, clone calling with MiXCR) and kept in-frame beta chains. All rows with the same CDR3 protein become a single entry with the most common DNA and genes. This sample is represented by over 9,500 distinct CDR3 sequences; 20% to 25% of them were singletons. The ten largest account for around 9% of the sample. Sequencing used blood. These TCRs come from a female donor with retroperitoneal liposarcoma.

The chain combines TRBV6-6 with TRBJ1-1, with a tentative D call TRBD1 (6 bases). Germline CDR1 and CDR2: MNHNY and SVGAGI (reference sequence). The CDR3 covers 15 residues. V was shortened by 6 bases and J by 4 bases, with 18 bases between the two germline ends. This chain's CDR3 is CASRSGDKRGTEAFF. The CDR3 nucleotides are TGTGCCAGCAGATCAGGGGACAAACGGGGCACTGAAGCTTTCTTT.

This clonotype has just a few counts. V gene TRBV7-2 combines with J gene TRBJ2-3; D gene unclear. V gave up 1 base and J gave up 4 bases, with 9 bases separating them. The CDR3 extends over 14 amino acids. Germline-derived CDR1 and CDR2 are SGHTA and FQGNSA. The CDR3 DNA reads as TGTGCCAGCAGCTTAGGTTTCTTTGCAGATACGCAGTATTTT. Translated, it gives CASSLGFFADTQYF.

This clonotype showed up many times. The chain links TRBV6-5 to TRBJ2-3; D unresolved. The CDR3 is made up of 13 amino acids. V shed 2 bases and J shed 8 bases, with 11 bases lying between them. Germline CDR1 is MNHEY and CDR2 is SVGAGI. DNA of the CDR3: TGTGCCAGCAGTTACCCGGCTGCCGGTACGCAGTATTTT. Translated, it gives CASSYPAAGTQYF.

About this clonotype: A much larger clone differs by one base, so this may be a read error. The chain combines TRBV4-3 with TRBJ2-2, with D possibly called TRBD1 or TRBD2 (5 bases each). V lost 8 bases and J 1 base, leaving 14 bases between the germline ends. The CDR3 length is 15 residues. The germline CDR1 and CDR2 sequences are LGHNA and YSLEER. The CDR3 DNA follows: TGCGCCAGCTGCCTGGGACCTCTGAACACCGGGGAGCTGTTTTTT. Protein sequence: CASCLGPLNTGELFF.

This clonotype was counted between two and nine times. The rearrangement links TRBV12-3 or TRBV12-4 to TRBJ2-1, with 14 bases lining up with TRBD2. This CDR3 comprises 15 residues. Trimming removed 5 bases from V and 7 bases from J; junction bases left unmatched: 4. CDR3 residues: CASSGTSGSTNEQFF. In DNA, the CDR3 is TGTGCCAGCAGTGGGACTAGCGGGAGTACAAATGAGCAGTTCTTC.

CDR3 in amino acids: CAGRLAGRNEQFF. CDR3 DNA: TGTGCCGGCCGACTAGCGGGAAGGAATGAGCAGTTCTTC. This chain uses TRBV6-1 with TRBJ2-1; 11 nucleotides match TRBD2. This CDR3 region has 13 residues. Unmatched junction bases numbered 7, after V lost 11 bases and J lost 7 bases. Per the germline V gene, CDR1 is MNHNS and CDR2 is SASEGT.

As to this clonotype: One end of the junction fails to match germline, which may point to a read error. The chain carries TRBV11-2 and TRBJ2-1; 8 positions agree with TRBD2. The CDR3 contains 10 residues. Germline V gene sequence: CDR1 SGHAT, CDR2 FQNNGV. Here the CDR3 DNA reads TGTGCCAGCAGCGTAACCGGGACTAGCTTC. Its translation: CASSVTGTSF.

This clonotype was seen only a few times. V and J are TRBV5-1 and TRBJ2-1; 10 bases match TRBD2. Per the germline V gene, CDR1 is SGHRS and CDR2 is YFSETQ. The CDR3 is made up of 17 amino acids. After removal of 1 base from V and 4 bases from J, the junction contained 8 bases not matched to a gene. CDR3 in DNA: TGCGCCAGCAGCTTGATGAGCGGGAGGGCCGGGTACAATGAGCAGTTCTTC. Translating it yields CASSLMSGRAGYNEQFF.

This clonotype was counted once. The chain links TRBV14 to TRBJ1-2; D remains unclear. V dropped 1 base and J dropped 7 bases, with 7 bases sitting between them. The germline CDR1 and CDR2 sequences are SGHDN and FVKESK. This CDR3 region has 12 residues. CDR3 sequence: CASSQAQGGYTF. The CDR3 DNA is TGTGCCAGCAGCCAAGCACAAGGTGGCTACACCTTC.

The V gene is TRBV6-1, the J gene TRBJ2-1; D call uncertain. TRBJ2-7 explains the end of the DNA better; the J call may be wrong. The CDR3 is 11 amino acids. Germline CDR1 and CDR2: MNHNS and SASEGT. CDR3 protein: CASSDRYEQYF. The CDR3 DNA sequence: TGTGCCAGCAGTGATAGATACGAGCAGTACTTC.

This clonotype was counted ten times or more. The V call is TRBV6-5, the J call TRBJ2-3; 8 bases line up with TRBD1. This CDR3 has 16 amino acids. Trimming cost V 7 bases and J 1 base; bases outside gene matches: 10. CDR1 is MNHEY, CDR2 SVGAGI, per germline. The CDR3 DNA reads TGTGCCAGCACCATACAGGGGGAGCGGCGCACAGATACGCAGTATTTT. Translated, it gives CASTIQGERRTDTQYF.

J is TRBJ2-2 and V is TRBV4-1; weak D call: TRBD1 (5 bases). Germline V gives CDR1 MGHRA, CDR2 YSYEKL. Deletions cut 4 bases from V and 4 bases from J, with 7 bases between. The CDR3 covers 13 residues. In nucleotides, the CDR3 is TGCGCCAGCAGCCTACAGGTCACCGGGGAGCTGTTTTTT. It specifies CASSLQVTGELFF.

This clonotype is termed medium-sized (0.01 to 0.1%). The genes are TRBV11-3 and TRBJ2-1; maybe TRBD2 (6 bases). CDR3 length: 12 amino acids. The germline CDR1 and CDR2 sequences are SGHNT and YENEEA. V was trimmed by 2 bases and J by 13 bases, leaving 12 bases between them. CDR3 DNA: TGTGCCAGCAGCTTACGGTACGGGAGCCAGTTCTTC. Protein sequence: CASSLRYGSQFF.

This clonotype was detected many times. One end of the junction fails to match germline, which may point to a read error. V usage is TRBV7-7 and J usage is TRBJ2-2, with D possibly being TRBD2 (5 bases). The length of the CDR3 is 14 residues. Germline CDR1 reads SSHAT; CDR2 reads FNYEAQ (reference sequence). This chain's CDR3 is CASSPDYNTGELFF. CDR3 in DNA: TGTGCTAGCAGCCCAGACTATAACACCGGGGAGCTGTTTTTT.

The chain is built from TRBV12-5 and TRBJ2-1; D ambiguous. With the DNA end fitting TRBJ2-7 better, the J assignment may be wrong. This CDR3 contains 13 residues. Germline V lookup: CDR1 LGHNT, CDR2 FRNRAP. The CDR3 spells CASASPNSYEQYF. CDR3 sequence (DNA): TGTGCTAGTGCCAGTCCGAACTCCTACGAGCAGTACTTC.

V is TRBV24-1 and J is TRBJ2-3, with unresolved D. Germline lookup yields CDR1 KGHDR and CDR2 SFDVKD. Trimming took off 7 bases at V and 3 bases at J, with 10 bases between the two ends. The CDR3 totals 13 residues. CDR3 bases: TGTGCCACCAGCGCCCCCGGGACAGATACGCAGTATTTT. This encodes CATSAPGTDTQYF.

This clonotype has more than one count but fewer than ten. J is TRBJ2-1 and V is TRBV7-8; 8 positions agree with TRBD1. Germline CDR1 is SGHVS and CDR2 is FQNEAQ. The CDR3 is 16 residues long. The trim removed 2 bases at V and 7 bases at J, leaving 10 bases unmatched. The CDR3 nucleotides are TGTGCCAGCAGCTTATTTCGGACAGGGCAAGGGAATGAGCAGTTCTTC. Amino acids: CASSLFRTGQGNEQFF.

This chain links TRBV5-1 with TRBJ2-5; D is ambiguous. The J call is in doubt because the DNA end fits TRBJ2-7 better. Germline V gene data show CDR1 as SGHRS and CDR2 as YFSETQ. The CDR3 has 14 amino acids. Here the CDR3 reads CASSLEGITYEQYF. In DNA form, the CDR3 reads TGCGCCAGCAGCTTGGAAGGGATTACCTACGAGCAGTACTTC.

J is TRBJ2-1 and V is TRBV5-6, with 10 bases aligning to TRBD2. This CDR3 spans 16 amino acids. Trimming took 1 base from V and 5 from J; bases not matched to a gene: 6. The germline CDR1 and CDR2 sequences are SGHDT and YYEEEE. In nucleotides, the CDR3 is TGTGCCAGCAGCTTGTTTTGGACTAGCGGTAACAATGAGCAGTTCTTC. Translated: CASSLFWTSGNNEQFF.

This rearrangement joins TRBV7-2 to TRBJ1-2; D is possibly TRBD1 (6 bases). V was cut by 0 bases and J by 4 bases, with 9 bases left in between. This CDR3 has 14 residues. In germline, CDR1 is SGHTA, CDR2 FQGNSA. Here the CDR3 reads CASSLAGAPYGYTF. CDR3 in DNA: TGTGCCAGCAGCTTAGCGGGGGCGCCCTATGGCTACACCTTC.